The source of this T cell receptor (beta chain) is a study of neurological immune-mediated disorders. Whole-study results and caveats: Multiple sclerosis patients had less TCR clonal expansion than even healthy controls, unlike HTLV-1-associated myelopathy.

In its sample, this clonotype was seen many times. The antigen is undetermined. The V and J ends lost 0 bases and 7 bases respectively, with 11 bases between them. The germline V gene encodes CDR1 SGHRS and CDR2 YFSETQ. This CDR3 comprises 14 residues. Time point reported: technical triplicate 2. Unsorted libraries came from 2 million PBMCs stored at -80 °C. Synthesis of cDNA was accomplished via 5'RACE employing 10-nucleotide random UMIs. TCRdb used MiXCR to reprocess the 5' RACE reads, holding one entry per CDR3 protein. Among roughly 57,000 distinct CDR3 sequences listed, more than 20% were seen once.

The chain joins TRBV5-1 to TRBJ2-1; D call uncertain. The source of this sequence is a man aged 55 to 70 with HTLV-1-associated myelopathy (HAM/TSP). Sequencing was done on a sample of PBMCs. The CDR3 loop reads CASSLARPENEQFF. In nucleotides, the CDR3 is TGCGCCAGCAGCTTGGCCAGACCGGAGAATGAGCAGTTCTTC.